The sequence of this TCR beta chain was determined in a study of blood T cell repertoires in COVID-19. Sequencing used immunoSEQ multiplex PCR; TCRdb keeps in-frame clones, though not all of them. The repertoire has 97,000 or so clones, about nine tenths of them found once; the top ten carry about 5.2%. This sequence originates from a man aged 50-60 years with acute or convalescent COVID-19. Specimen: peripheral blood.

The CDR3 nucleotides read TGTGCCAGCAGTCCACGACGGGACACTGAAGCTTTCTTT. This translates into CASSPRRDTEAFF. This chain connects TRBV11-3 to TRBJ1-1, with D unresolved. Germline V gives CDR1 SGHNT, CDR2 YENEEA. Trimming removed 6 bases from V and 3 bases from J, with 11 bases in between. The CDR3 is made up of 13 amino acids. The variable domain in full, with the rest retrieved from reference TRBV11-3 and TRBJ1-1, is EAGVVQSPRYKIIEKKQPVAFWCNPISGHNTLYWYLQNLGQGPELLIRYENEEAVDDSQLPKDRFSAERLKGVDSTLKIQPAELGDSAVYLCASSPRRDTEAFFGQGTRLTVV.